The TCR beta chain under discussion was sequenced for a study of control samples from healthy donors and cancer patients (dated by TCRdb to the early 2020s). Details on this clone: There is no known antigen for this receptor. No much larger clonotype is one base removed from it; base qualities were not supplied.

The V and J ends are trimmed by 6 bases and 1 base, leaving 12 bases between them. The germline V gene sets CDR1 to MNHEY and CDR2 to SVGAGI. The CDR3 measures 14 amino acids from cysteine to phenylalanine. The retained sequence is limited to the CDR3, 42 bases, with the frame set at the first base. The method was the immunoSEQ multiplex PCR assay. TCRdb mirrors the immuneACCESS table, restricted to in-frame sequences. Some clones are absent from its copies; in checked studies, under half trace to an unresolved V gene, and the reason for the others is unknown. For this sample there are more than 25,000 clones; roughly 89% appear just once. The top ten clonotypes cover roughly 12% of the sample.

Recombination linked TRBV6-5 to TRBJ1-1; the D gene cannot be resolved reliably. This sequence was found in a man aged 45-65 years with lung cancer. The sequenced sample was PBMCs. This receptor carries the CDR3 CASRISQSNTEAFF. DNA sequence: TGTGCCAGCAGGATATCGCAGTCGAACACTGAAGCTTTCTTT.